The clone carrying this T cell receptor beta chain was counted a few times. The antigen is not known. The CDR3 is made up of 15 amino acids. Per germline, CDR1 SGHNT and CDR2 YYREEE (reference sequence). The V segment lost 3 bases and the J segment 1 base; nucleotides outside the gene matches: 2. The data belong to a study of beta chain features in type 1 diabetes. Regarding the study as a whole: The study found moderately but significantly shorter TCRB CDR3s in all four CD4+ subsets of Type 1 diabetes patients. cDNA-based sequencing might over-represent cells highly expressing TCR. The study found that naive, central memory and Treg TCRB repertoires appeared more similar in patients than in healthy donors.

cDNA synthesis used the whole RNA isolate, giving expressed TCRB sequences. The study sequenced naive, central memory and regulatory T cell samples to an average of about 3.8 million reads. The method was immunoSEQ multiplex PCR; TCRdb's version includes in-frame clones alone and lacks a portion of them. The data hold some 240,000 clones, with 16% observed a single time. The J gene is TRBJ2-7, the V gene TRBV5-4; 12 bases are a match to TRBD2. This clonotype was sampled from a man aged 25 to 45 with type 1 diabetes. The sample comprised naive CD4+ T cells from blood. CDR3 sequence: CASSSGLAGSYEQYF. The CDR3 nucleotides read TGTGCCAGCAGCTCCGGACTAGCGGGGTCCTACGAGCAGTACTTC. The whole variable domain, remainder taken from reference TRBV5-4 and TRBJ2-7, is ETGVTQSPTHLIKTRGQQVTLRCSSQSGHNTVSWYQQALGQGPQFIFQYYREEENGRGNFPPRFSGLQFPNYSSELNVNALELDDSALYLCASSSGLAGSYEQYFGPGTRLTVT.